The 8 T cell receptor beta chains below were found in one sample sequenced in a study of blood T cell repertoires in COVID-19. The repertoire was sequenced with immunoSEQ multiplex PCR; TCRdb's copy has only in-frame clones and lacks some. Of around 60,000 clones listed, 75% to 85% are singletons. Sequenced input: peripheral blood. These receptors came from a human donor in a cohort sampled during active COVID-19.

V is TRBV30 and J is TRBJ2-2, with TRBD1 matching over 10 bases. V gave up 4 bases and J gave up 5 bases; unmatched junction bases: 4. The CDR3 is 14 amino acids. Germline CDR1 and CDR2: GTSNPN and SVGIG (reference sequence). The CDR3 DNA is TGTGCCTGGACCGGGACAGGGGATACCGGGGAGCTGTTTTTT. This gives the protein CAWTGTGDTGELFF.

This clone has a single count. This chain uses TRBV28 with TRBJ2-5; TRBD2 agrees at 7 bases. The V gene end was trimmed by 4 bases and the J gene end by 2 bases; junction bases not matched to a gene: 7. The CDR3 has 15 residues. Germline CDR1 reads MDHEN; CDR2 reads SYDVKM. The CDR3: CASSSPTSPQETQYF. The CDR3 nucleotides read TGTGCCAGCAGTTCCCCGACTAGCCCGCAAGAGACCCAGTACTTC.

This chain links TRBV19 with TRBJ2-7, with D maybe TRBD1 (6 bases). The ends were cut back, 5 bases at V and 11 bases at J, with 13 bases in the middle. Germline lookup yields CDR1 LNHDA and CDR2 SQIVND (reference sequence). This CDR3 comprises 11 residues. CDR3 coding DNA: TGTGCCAGTAGTCTATCGGGACACAAGTACTTC. This sequence encodes CASSLSGHKYF.

The chain combines TRBV5-4 with TRBJ2-5; tentatively, D is TRBD1 (6 bases). This CDR3 contains 14 residues. Germline V gene data show CDR1 as SGHNT and CDR2 as YYREEE (reference sequence). V lost 4 bases to trimming and J lost 6 bases, with 16 bases between them. The CDR3 region has the DNA TGTGCCAGCAGCATCTCGCAGGGGCGACAGACCCAGTACTTC. Translated: CASSISQGRQTQYF.

The chain recombines TRBV18 with TRBJ2-7; 9 nucleotides line up with TRBD1. The V gene's germline CDR1 is KGHSH and CDR2 LQKENI. The CDR3 has 15 amino acids. The junction had 10 bases not matched to a gene; V was cut back by 4 bases and J by 6 bases. CDR3 residues: CASSLGLTGGLEQYF. The DNA for the CDR3 is TGTGCCAGCTCACTAGGATTAACAGGGGGCCTCGAGCAGTACTTC.

The rearrangement uses TRBV6-1 and TRBJ1-4, with D perhaps TRBD1 (6 bases). V was shortened by 0 bases and J by 10 bases, with 9 bases between the two germline ends. The CDR3 consists of 13 residues. Germline V gene lookup returns CDR1 MNHNS and CDR2 SASEGT. The CDR3 bases are TGTGCCAGCAGTGAAGCGGACAGCTTAAAACTGTTTTTT. Its protein is CASSEADSLKLFF.

The rearrangement uses TRBV12-3 or TRBV12-4 and TRBJ2-5; no clear D. The CDR3 loop spans 13 amino acids. Trimming removed 3 bases at V and 5 bases at J, with 10 bases between. DNA of the CDR3: TGTGCCAGCAGTTTCGGTTTGAGGGAGACCCAGTACTTC. Protein: CASSFGLRETQYF.

As for this clone: Relative to the germline gene, one junction end is altered; a read error may explain this. The V gene is TRBV15, the J gene TRBJ2-7; D is unclear. The length of the CDR3 is 12 residues. Germline CDR1 LNHNV, CDR2 YYDKDF (reference sequence). CDR3 in DNA: TGTGCCACCAGCAGAGATCGCCAGCGTCTCCGCTTC. Its protein is CATSRDRQRLRF.